This T cell receptor (beta chain) emerged from a study of prognosis after radiotherapy for stage I lung cancer. Template was genomic DNA; TCR beta CDR3 amplified in two multiplex PCR rounds. Individual primers that were specific to each TRBV and TRBJ gene served in first-round PCR. A single record per CDR3 protein comes from TCRdb applying MiXCR to the multiplex PCR reads. Of approximately 16,000 distinct CDR3 sequences listed, roughly 28% were seen once; the top ten hold approximately 32%. Trimming shortened V by 0 bases and J by 12 bases, and 21 bases separated the two germline ends. CDR1 is MNHNY, CDR2 SVGAGI, per germline (reference sequence). The CDR3 length is 15 residues.

This receptor was obtained from a donor at least 50 years old with non-small cell lung cancer. The sequenced sample was PBMCs, obtained before or after stereotactic body radiation therapy (not recorded which). The genes are TRBV6-6 and TRBJ2-7; D uncertain. The CDR3, as DNA: TGTGCCAGCAGTTACTCGAGTCCAGCCCCCTACGATCTGTACTTC. Encoded protein: CASSYSSPAPYDLYF.